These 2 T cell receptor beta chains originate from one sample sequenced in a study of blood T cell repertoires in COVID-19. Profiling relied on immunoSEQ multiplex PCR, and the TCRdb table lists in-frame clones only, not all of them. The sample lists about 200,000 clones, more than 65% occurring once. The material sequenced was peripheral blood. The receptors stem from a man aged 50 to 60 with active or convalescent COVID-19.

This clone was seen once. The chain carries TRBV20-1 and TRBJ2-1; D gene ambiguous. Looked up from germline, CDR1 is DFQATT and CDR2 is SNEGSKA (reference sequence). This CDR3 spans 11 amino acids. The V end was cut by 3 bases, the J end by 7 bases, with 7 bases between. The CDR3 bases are TGCAGTGCTAGGGGCGAGAATGAGCAGTTCTTC. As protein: CSARGENEQFF.

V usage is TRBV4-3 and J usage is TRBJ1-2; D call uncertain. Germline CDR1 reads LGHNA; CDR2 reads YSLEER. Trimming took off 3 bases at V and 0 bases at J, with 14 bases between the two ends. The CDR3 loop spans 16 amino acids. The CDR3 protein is CASSHMTTPTNYGYTF. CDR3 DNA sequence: TGCGCCAGCAGCCACATGACAACTCCTACTAACTATGGCTACACCTTC.